This T cell receptor beta chain is from a study of blood T cells in healthy people across ages (dated by TCRdb to the mid-2010s). Notes on the research overall: In model experiments, roughly one uniquely barcoded TCR beta cDNA molecule per two T cells was captured by template switching. The study measured age-related changes in TCR beta repertoire diversity using deep sequencing normalized with unique cDNA molecular identifiers. To avoid experimental bias, donors of different ages were distributed randomly across sequencing lanes. The donors were divided into four age groups: young (average around 17 years), middle-aged (approximately 42), aged (approximately 59) and long-lived (about 79). The study analyzed two additional independent replicas of 1 million unique cDNA reads from the same blood draw for two donors, one aged 18 to 29 and one aged 80 or older. General conclusions and limits of the study: Observed TCR beta diversity per million T cells fell roughly linearly with age, and a significant reduction was already apparent by age around 40. Compared with the aged group, more naive CD4+ T cells, fewer expanded clones and increased TCR diversity were shown by the long-lived group, suggesting age selection. Estimates of total diversity based on one million sequenced T cells were regarded as lower bounds and as underestimates. Since profiling was done on bulk unsorted PBMCs, naive and antigen-experienced compartments could not be conclusively compared. Because the CMV infection status of the donors was unknown, age-related changes in expanded clonotypes may potentially have been confounded. Observed TCR beta diversity correlated strongly with the percentage of naive T cells measured by flow cytometry.

The protocol used for the library was 5' RACE. Sequencing instrument: Illumina HiSeq 2500. A second 7 to 11 cycle PCR used a sample-barcoded 5' primer and a J-beta primer mix. A template-switch 5' adaptor carrying 12 random nucleotides introduced a unique molecular identifier onto each TCR beta cDNA molecule. Each sample yielded at least 2.5 million CDR3-containing paired-end reads. First-strand cDNA was synthesized from all RNA with the Mint cDNA synthesis kit, primed by a TRBC-specific oligonucleotide. Following uracil-DNA glycosylase treatment, a first 18-cycle PCR with universal primers M1SS and BC2_uni_R was performed on all cDNA. The original pipeline was this. Normalization of each sample was performed by random selection of 1 million high-quality reads, each carrying a distinct molecular identifier. Instead of being binned into consensus sequences, reads with shared molecular identifiers were discarded. MiTCR, run with a Q25 quality threshold and the strictest error-elimination algorithm, handled CDR3 identification, clonotype clustering and error correction. A nonparametric unseen species model with Euler transformation was used to estimate lower-bound total TCR beta diversity. TCRdb passed the public sequencing reads through fastp at Q25 and MiXCR, retaining productive beta sequences. Rows matching on CDR3 protein sequence are summarized as one entry with the most common DNA and genes. These V and J calls rely on TCRdb rather than the paper's analysis. Recorded for this sample are fewer than 1,000,000 distinct CDR3 sequences; more than 40% of them occurred a single time. The ten largest clonotypes hold roughly 19% of the sample.

Concerning this clonotype itself: Its antigen is still unknown. Mismatch with germline at one junction end may stem from a read error.

According to the germline V gene, CDR1 reads SGHRS and CDR2 reads YFSETQ. From cysteine to phenylalanine, the CDR3 is 15 amino acids long. Only the CDR3 DNA is retained, 45 bases long and in frame from the first base. Donors were 30 to 45 systemically healthy Caucasian individuals from Russia aged roughly 6 to 90 years. Around 9.7 milliliters of peripheral blood were collected from each donor into EDTA-treated Vacutainer tubes. Ficoll-Paque density-gradient centrifugation was used to isolate PBMCs, with at least 6.5 million obtained per sample. Trizol reagent was used to extract total RNA from PBMCs, with at least 5 micrograms per sample. For every donor, an aliquot of PBMCs went through flow cytometry to measure the percentages of naive CD45RAhigh/CD27high T cells.

The sequence came from a man in his sixties in good health. The rearranged segments are TRBV5-1 and TRBJ2-3; 9 of the junction bases match TRBD2. Sequences were obtained from blood. CDR3 region: CASSLPSGDTDTPYF. The DNA is TGCGCCAGCAGCTTGCCTAGCGGGGACACAGATACGCCGTATTTT.